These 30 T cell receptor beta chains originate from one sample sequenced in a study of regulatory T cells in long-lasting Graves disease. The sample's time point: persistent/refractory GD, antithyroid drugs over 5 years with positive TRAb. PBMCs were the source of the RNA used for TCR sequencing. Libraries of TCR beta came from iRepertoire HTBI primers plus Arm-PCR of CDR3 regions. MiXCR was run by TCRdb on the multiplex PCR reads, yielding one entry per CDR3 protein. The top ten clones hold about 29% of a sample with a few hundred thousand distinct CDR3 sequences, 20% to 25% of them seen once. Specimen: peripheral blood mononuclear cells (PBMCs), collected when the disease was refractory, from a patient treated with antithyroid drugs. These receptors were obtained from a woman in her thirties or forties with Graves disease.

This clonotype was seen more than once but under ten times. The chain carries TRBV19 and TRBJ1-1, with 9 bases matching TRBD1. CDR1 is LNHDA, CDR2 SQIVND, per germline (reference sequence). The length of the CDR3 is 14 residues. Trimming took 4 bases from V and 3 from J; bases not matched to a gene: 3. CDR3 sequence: CASSTGTGYTEAFF. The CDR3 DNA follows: TGTGCCAGTAGTACCGGGACAGGGTACACTGAAGCTTTCTTT.

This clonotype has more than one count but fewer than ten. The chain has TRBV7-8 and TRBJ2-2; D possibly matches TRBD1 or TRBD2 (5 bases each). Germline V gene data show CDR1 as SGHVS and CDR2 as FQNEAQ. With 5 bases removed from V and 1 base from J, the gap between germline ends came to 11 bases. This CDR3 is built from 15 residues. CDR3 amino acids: CASSHGTRNTGELFF. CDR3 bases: TGTGCCAGCAGCCACGGGACGCGGAACACCGGGGAGCTGTTTTTT.

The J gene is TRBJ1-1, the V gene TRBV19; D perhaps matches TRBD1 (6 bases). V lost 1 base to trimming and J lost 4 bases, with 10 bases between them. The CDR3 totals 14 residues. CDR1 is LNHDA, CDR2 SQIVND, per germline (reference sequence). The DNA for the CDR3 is TGTGCCAGTAGTATAGCAGGGGCCAGCACTGAAGCTTTCTTT. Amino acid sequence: CASSIAGASTEAFF.

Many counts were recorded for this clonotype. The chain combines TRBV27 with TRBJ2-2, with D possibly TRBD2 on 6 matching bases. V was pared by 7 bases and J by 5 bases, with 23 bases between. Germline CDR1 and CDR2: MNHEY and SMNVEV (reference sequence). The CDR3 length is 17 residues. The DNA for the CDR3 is TGTGCCAGCACCCTAGGCGGGGCCCGGAGTCAAACCGGGGAGCTGTTTTTT. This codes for CASTLGGARSQTGELFF.

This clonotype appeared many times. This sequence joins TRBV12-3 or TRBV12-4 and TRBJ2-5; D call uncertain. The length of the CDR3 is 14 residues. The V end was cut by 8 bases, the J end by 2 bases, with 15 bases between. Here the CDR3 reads CASLRSDGQETQYF. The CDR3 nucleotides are TGTGCCAGCCTTAGGAGCGACGGACAAGAGACCCAGTACTTC.

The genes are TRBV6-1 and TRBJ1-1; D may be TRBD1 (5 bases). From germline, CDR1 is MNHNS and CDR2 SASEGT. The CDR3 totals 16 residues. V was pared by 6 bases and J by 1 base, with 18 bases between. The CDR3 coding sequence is TGTGCCAGCAGAAGAGCCCCAGGGAGGTCGAACACTGAAGCTTTCTTT. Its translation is CASRRAPGRSNTEAFF.

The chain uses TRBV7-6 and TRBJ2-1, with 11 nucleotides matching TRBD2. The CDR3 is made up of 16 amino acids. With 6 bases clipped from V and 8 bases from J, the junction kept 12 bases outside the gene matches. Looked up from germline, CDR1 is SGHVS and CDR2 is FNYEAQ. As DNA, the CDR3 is TGTGCCAGCAGGGAGGTAGCGGGAGGGCCTTACGATGAGCAGTTCTTC. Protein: CASREVAGGPYDEQFF.

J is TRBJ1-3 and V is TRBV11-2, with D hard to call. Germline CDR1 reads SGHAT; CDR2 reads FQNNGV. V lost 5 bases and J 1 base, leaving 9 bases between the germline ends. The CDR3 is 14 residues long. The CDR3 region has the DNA TGTGCCAGCAGCCTATACGGGTCTGGAAACACCATATATTTT. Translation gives CASSLYGSGNTIYF.

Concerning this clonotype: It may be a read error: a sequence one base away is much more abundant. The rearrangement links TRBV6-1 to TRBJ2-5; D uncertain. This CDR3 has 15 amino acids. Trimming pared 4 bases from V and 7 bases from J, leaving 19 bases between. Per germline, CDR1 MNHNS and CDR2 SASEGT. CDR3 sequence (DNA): TGTGCCAGCAGTGGTGGCTGGTCTAGACTTGGGACCCAGTACTTC. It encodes CASSGGWSRLGTQYF.

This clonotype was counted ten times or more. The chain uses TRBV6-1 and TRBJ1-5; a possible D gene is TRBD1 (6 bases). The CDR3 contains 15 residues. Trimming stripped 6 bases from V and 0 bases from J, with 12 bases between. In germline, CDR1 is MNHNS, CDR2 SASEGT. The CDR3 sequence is CASRDSFYSNQPQHF. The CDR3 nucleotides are TGTGCCAGCAGGGACAGTTTCTATAGCAATCAGCCCCAGCATTTT.

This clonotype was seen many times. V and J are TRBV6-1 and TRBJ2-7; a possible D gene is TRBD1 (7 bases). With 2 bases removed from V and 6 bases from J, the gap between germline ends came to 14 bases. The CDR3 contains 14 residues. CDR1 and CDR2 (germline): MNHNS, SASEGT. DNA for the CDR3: TGTGCCAGCAGTGAACCCAGGGGGGATGTCGAGCAGTACTTC. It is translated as CASSEPRGDVEQYF.

The CDR3 nucleotides are TGTGCCAGCAGCTTAATGCCGGGGGCCCGGGAAAAACTGTTTTTT. Amino acids: CASSLMPGAREKLFF. J is TRBJ1-4 and V is TRBV7-9, with D possibly being TRBD1 (6 bases). V was trimmed by 2 bases and J by 8 bases, leaving 15 bases between them. The germline CDR1 and CDR2 sequences are SEHNR and FQNEAQ (reference sequence). The CDR3 has 15 residues.

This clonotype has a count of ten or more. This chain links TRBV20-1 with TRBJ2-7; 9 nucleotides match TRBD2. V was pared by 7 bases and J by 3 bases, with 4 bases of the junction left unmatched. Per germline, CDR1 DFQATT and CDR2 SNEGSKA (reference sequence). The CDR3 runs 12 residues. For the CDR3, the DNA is TGCAGTGGCGGGACTAGCTTCTACGAGCAGTACTTC. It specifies CSGGTSFYEQYF.

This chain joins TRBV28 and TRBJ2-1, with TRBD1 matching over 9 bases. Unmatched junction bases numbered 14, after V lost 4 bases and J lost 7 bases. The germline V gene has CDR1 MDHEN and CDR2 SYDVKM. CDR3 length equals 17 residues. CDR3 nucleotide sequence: TGTGCCAGCAGTTCGGGACAGGGAGTTAGTTTTAGGAATGAGCAGTTCTTC. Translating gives CASSSGQGVSFRNEQFF.

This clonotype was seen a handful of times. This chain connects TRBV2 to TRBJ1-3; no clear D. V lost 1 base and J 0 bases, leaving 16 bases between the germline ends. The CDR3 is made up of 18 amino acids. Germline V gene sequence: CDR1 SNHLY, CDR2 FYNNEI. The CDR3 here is CASSEVLADRPSGNTIYF. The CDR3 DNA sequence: TGTGCCAGCAGTGAAGTACTGGCGGATCGGCCCTCTGGAAACACCATATATTTT. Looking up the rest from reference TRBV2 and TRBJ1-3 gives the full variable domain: EPEVTQTPSHQVTQMGQEVILRCVPISNHLYFYWYRQILGQKVEFLVSFYNNEISEKSEIFDDQFSVERPDGSNFTLKIRSTKLEDSAMYFCASSEVLADRPSGNTIYFGEGSWLTVV.

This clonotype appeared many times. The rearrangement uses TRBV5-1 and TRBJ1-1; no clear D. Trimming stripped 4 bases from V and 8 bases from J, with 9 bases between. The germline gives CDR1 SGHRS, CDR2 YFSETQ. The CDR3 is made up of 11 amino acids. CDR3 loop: CASSAQQEAFF. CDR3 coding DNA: TGCGCCAGCAGCGCCCAGCAGGAAGCTTTCTTT.

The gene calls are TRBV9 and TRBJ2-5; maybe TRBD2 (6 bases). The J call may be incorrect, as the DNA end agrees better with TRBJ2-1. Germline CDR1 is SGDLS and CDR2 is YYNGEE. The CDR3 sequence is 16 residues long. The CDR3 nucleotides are TGTGCCAGCAGCGTGGGACTGACGAGCTCCTACAATGAGCAGTTCTTC. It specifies CASSVGLTSSYNEQFF.

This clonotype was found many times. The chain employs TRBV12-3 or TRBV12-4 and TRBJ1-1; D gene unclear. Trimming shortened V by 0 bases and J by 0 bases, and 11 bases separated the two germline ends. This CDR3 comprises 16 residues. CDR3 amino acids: CASSLAYLAVNTEAFF. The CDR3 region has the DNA TGTGCCAGCAGTTTAGCGTATCTGGCGGTGAACACTGAAGCTTTCTTT.

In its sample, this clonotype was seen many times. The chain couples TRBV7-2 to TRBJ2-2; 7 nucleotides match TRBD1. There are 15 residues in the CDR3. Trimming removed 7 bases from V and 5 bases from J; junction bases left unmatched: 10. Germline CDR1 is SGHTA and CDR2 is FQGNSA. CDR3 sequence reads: CASNSGQVRTGELFF. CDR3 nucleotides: TGTGCCAGCAATAGTGGACAGGTCAGGACCGGGGAGCTGTTTTTT.

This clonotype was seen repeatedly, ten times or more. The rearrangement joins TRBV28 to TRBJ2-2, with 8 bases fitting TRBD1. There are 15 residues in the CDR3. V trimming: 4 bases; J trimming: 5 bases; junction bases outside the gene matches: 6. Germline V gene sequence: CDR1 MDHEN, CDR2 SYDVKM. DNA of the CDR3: TGTGCCAGCAGTTCCTGGACAGGGATGACCGGGGAGCTGTTTTTT. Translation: CASSSWTGMTGELFF.

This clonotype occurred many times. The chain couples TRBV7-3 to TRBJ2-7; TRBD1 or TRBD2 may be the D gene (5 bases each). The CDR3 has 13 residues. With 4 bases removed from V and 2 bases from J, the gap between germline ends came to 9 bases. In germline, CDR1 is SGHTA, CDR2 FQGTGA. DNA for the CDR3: TGTGCCAGCAGCTCAGGGAGCACCTACGAGCAGTACTTC. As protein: CASSSGSTYEQYF.

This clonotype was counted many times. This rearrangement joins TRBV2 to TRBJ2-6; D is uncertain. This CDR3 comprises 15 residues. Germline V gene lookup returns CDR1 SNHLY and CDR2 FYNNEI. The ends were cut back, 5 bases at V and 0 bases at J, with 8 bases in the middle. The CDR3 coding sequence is TGTGCCAGCAGTCGAGCCAGCTCTGGGGCCAACGTCCTGACTTTC. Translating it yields CASSRASSGANVLTF.

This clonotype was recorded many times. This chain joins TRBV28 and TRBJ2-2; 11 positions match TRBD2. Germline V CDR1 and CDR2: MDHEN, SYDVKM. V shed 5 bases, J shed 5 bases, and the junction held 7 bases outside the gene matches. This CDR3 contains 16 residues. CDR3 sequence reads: CASSDGLAGSTGELFF. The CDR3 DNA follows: TGTGCCAGCAGTGACGGACTAGCGGGTAGTACCGGGGAGCTGTTTTTT.

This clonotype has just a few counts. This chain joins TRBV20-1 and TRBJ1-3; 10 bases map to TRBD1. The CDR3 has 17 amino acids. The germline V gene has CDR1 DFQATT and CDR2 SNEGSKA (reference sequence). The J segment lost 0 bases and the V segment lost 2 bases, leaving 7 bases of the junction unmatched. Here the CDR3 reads CSARSTGGPFSGNTIYF. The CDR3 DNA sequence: TGCAGTGCTAGATCGACAGGGGGCCCATTCTCTGGAAACACCATATATTTT.

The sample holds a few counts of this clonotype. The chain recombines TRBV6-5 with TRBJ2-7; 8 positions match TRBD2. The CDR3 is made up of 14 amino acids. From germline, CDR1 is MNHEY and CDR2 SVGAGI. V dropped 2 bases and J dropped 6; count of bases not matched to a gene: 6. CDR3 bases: TGTGCCAGCAGTTACCTTAGCGGGAAGGGCGAGCAGTACTTC. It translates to CASSYLSGKGEQYF.

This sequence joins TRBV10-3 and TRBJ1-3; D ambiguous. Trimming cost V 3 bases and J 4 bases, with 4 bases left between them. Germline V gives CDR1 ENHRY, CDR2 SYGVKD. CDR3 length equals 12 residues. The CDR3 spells CAISELGNTIYF. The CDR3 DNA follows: TGTGCCATCAGTGAATTGGGAAACACCATATATTTT.

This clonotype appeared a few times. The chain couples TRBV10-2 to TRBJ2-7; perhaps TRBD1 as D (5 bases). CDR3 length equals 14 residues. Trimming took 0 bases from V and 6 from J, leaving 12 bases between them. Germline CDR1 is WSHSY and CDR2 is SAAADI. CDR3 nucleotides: TGCGCCAGCAGTGAGTCTTGGCAGGGTAGCGAGCAGTACTTC. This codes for CASSESWQGSEQYF.

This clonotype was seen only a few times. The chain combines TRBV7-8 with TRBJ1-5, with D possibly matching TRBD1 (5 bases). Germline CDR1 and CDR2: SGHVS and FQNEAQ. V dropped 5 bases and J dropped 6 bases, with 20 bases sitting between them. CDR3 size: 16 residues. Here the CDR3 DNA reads TGTGCCAGCAGCCAGGGAGGTGGGGGAACGGGTCAGCCCCAGCATTTT. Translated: CASSQGGGGTGQPQHF.

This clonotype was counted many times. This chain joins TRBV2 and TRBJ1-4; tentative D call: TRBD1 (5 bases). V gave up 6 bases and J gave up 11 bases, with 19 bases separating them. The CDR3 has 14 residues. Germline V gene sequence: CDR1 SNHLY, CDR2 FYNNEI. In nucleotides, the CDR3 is TGTGCCAGCAGGGACACGCCGGACAAATGGAAACTGTTTTTT. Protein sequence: CASRDTPDKWKLFF.

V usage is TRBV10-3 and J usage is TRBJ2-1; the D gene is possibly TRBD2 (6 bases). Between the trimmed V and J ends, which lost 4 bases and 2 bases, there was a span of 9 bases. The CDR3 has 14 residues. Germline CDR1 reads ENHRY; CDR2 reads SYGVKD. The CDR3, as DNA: TGTGCCATCAGTGCCGGGAGCCCCTACAATGAGCAGTTCTTC. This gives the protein CAISAGSPYNEQFF.